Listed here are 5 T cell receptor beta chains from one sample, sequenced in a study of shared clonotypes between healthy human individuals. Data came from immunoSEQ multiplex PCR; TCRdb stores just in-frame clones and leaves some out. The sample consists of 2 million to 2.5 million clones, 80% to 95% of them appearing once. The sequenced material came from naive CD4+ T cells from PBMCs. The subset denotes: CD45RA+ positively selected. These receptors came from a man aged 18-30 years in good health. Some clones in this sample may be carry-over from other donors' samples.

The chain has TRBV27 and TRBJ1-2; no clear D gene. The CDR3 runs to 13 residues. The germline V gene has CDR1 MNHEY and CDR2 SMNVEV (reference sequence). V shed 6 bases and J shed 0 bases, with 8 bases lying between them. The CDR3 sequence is CASRSLSNYGYTF. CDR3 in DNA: TGTGCCAGCAGAAGTTTGTCTAACTATGGCTACACCTTC.

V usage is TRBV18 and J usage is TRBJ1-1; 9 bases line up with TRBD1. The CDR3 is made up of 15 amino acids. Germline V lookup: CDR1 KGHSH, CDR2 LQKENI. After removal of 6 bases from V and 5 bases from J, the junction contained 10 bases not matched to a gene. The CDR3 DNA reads TGTGCCAGCTCCGGACAGGGGACCAACGGAACTGAAGCTTTCTTT. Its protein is CASSGQGTNGTEAFF.

CDR3 sequence (DNA): TGTGCCAGCAGCCATTATGGGACAGTCAAAAACATTCAGTACTTC. Translated: CASSHYGTVKNIQYF. V is TRBV14 and J is TRBJ2-4; 7 bases match TRBD1. The CDR3 consists of 15 residues. The ends lost 3 bases at V and 3 bases at J; junction bases unmatched: 5. Per the germline V gene, CDR1 is SGHDN and CDR2 is FVKESK. Looking up the rest from reference TRBV14 and TRBJ2-4 gives the full variable domain: EAGVTQFPSHSVIEKGQTVTLRCDPISGHDNLYWYRRVMGKEIKFLLHFVKESKQDESGMPNNRFLAERTGGTYSTLKVQPAELEDSGVYFCASSHYGTVKNIQYFGAGTRLSVL.

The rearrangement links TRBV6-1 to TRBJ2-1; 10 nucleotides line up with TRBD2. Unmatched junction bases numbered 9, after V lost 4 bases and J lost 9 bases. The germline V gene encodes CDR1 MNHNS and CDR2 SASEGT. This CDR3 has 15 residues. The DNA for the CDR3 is TGTGCCAGCAGTGCGCTAGCGGGAGTTCTAAGTGAGCAGTTCTTC. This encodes CASSALAGVLSEQFF.

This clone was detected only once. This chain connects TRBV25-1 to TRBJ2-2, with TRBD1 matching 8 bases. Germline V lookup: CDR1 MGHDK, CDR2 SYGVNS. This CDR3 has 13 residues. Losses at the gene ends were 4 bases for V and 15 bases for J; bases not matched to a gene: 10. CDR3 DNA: TGTGCCAGCAGTGGAAGCCGGACAGGGTGGATGTTTTTT. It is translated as CASSGSRTGWMFF.